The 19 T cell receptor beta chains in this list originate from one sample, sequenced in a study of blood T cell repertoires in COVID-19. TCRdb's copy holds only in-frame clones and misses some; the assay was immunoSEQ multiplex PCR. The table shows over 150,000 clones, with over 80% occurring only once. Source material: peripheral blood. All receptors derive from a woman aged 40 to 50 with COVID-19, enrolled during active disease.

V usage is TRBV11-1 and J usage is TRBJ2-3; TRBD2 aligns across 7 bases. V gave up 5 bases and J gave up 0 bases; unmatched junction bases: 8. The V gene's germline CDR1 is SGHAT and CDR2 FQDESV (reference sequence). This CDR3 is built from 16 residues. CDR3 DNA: TGTGCCAGCAGCCGAGCGGGGCCCCAGAGCACAGATACGCAGTATTTT. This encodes CASSRAGPQSTDTQYF.

The CDR3 nucleotides are TGTGCCAGCAGCCAAGAGTTCCTTGGACAGGGGCCTGAGCAGTTCTTC. This codes for CASSQEFLGQGPEQFF. The chain is built from TRBV3-1 (or the pseudogene TRBV3-2) and TRBJ2-1; 9 bases are shared with TRBD1. The V gene's germline CDR1 is LGHDT and CDR2 YNNKEL (reference sequence). The CDR3 length is 16 residues. The J segment lost 9 bases and the V segment lost 0 bases, leaving 9 bases of the junction unmatched.

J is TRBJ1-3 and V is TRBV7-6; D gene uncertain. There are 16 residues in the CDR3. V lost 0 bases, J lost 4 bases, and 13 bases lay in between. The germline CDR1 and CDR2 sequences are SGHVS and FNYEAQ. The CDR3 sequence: CASSLAVETTGNTIYF. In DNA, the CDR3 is TGTGCCAGCAGCTTAGCGGTGGAGACCACCGGAAACACCATATATTTT.

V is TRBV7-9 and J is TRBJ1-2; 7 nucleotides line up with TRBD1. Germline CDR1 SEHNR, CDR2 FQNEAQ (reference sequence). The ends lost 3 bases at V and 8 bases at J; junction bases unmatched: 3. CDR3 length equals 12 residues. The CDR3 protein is CASSFNRGGYTF. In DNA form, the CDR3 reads TGTGCCAGCAGCTTCAACAGGGGCGGCTACACCTTC.

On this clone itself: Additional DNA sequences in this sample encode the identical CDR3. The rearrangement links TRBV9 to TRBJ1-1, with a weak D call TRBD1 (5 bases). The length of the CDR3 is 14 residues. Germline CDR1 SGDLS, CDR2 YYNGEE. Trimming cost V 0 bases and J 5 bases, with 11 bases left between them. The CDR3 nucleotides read TGTGCCAGCAGCGTAGTCGGGGGTGGAACTGAAGCTTTCTTT. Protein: CASSVVGGGTEAFF.

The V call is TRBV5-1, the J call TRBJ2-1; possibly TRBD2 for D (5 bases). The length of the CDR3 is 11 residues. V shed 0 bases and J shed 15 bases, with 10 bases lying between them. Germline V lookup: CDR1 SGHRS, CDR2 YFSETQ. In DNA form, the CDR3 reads TGCGCCAGCAGCTTGGAAGCTGAGGGGTTCTTC. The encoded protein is CASSLEAEGFF.

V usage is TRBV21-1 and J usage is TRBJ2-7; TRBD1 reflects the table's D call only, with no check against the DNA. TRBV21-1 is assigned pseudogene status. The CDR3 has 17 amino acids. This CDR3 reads CASSKEGRQGLFHEQYF. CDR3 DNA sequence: TGTGCCAGCAGCAAAGAAGGTCGACAGGGCCTCTTCCACGAGCAGTACTTC.

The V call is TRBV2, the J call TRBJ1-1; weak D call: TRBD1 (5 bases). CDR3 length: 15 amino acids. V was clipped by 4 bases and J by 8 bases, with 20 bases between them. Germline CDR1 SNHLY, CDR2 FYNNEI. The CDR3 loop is CASSGGRVFSAEAFF. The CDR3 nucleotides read TGTGCCAGCAGTGGGGGCAGGGTATTTTCGGCGGAAGCTTTCTTT.

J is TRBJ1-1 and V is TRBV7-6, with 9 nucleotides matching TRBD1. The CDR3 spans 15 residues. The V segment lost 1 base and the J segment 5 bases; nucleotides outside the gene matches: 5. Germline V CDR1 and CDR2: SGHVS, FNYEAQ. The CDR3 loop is CASSLGQGVRTEAFF. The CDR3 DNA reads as TGTGCCAGCAGCTTAGGACAGGGGGTGAGGACTGAAGCTTTCTTT.

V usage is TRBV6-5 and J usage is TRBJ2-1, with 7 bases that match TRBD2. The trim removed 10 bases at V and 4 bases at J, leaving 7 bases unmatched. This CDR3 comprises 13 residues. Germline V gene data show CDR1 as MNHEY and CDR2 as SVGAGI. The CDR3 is CATLPGLYNEQFF. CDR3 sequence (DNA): TGTGCCACATTACCGGGACTATACAATGAGCAGTTCTTC.

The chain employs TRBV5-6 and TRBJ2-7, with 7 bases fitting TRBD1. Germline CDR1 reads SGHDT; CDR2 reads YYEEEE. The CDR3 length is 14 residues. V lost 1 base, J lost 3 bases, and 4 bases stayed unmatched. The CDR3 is CASSLSDRDYEQYF. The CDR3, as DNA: TGTGCCAGCAGCTTGTCCGACAGGGACTACGAGCAGTACTTC.

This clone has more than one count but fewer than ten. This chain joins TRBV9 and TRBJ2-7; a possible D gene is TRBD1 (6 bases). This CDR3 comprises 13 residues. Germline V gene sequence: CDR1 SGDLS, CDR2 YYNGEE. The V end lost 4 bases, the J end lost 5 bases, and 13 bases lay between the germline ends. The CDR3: CASSPSGENEQYF. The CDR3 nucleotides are TGTGCCAGCAGCCCCTCAGGGGAAAACGAGCAGTACTTC.

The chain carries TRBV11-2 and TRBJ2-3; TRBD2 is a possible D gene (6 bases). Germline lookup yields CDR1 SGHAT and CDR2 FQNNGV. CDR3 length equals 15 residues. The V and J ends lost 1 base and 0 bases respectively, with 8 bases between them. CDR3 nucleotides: TGTGCCAGCAGCTTAGCGGGAGCTAGCACAGATACGCAGTATTTT. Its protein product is CASSLAGASTDTQYF.

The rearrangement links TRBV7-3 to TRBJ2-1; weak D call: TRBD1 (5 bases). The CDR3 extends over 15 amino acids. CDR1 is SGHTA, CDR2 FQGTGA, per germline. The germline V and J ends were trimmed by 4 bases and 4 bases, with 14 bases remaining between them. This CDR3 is CASSSMGQGYNEQFF. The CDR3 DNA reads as TGTGCCAGCAGCTCAATGGGCCAGGGATACAATGAGCAGTTCTTC.

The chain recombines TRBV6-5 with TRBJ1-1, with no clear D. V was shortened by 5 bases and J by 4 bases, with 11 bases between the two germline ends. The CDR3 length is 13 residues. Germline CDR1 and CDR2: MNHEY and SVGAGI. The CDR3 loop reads CASSRGVGTEAFF. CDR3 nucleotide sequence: TGTGCCAGCAGTCGGGGAGTCGGCACTGAAGCTTTCTTT.

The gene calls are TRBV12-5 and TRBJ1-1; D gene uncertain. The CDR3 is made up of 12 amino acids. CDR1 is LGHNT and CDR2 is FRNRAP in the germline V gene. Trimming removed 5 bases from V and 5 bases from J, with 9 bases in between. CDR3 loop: CASGAGYTEAFF. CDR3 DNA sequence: TGTGCTAGTGGTGCAGGTTATACTGAAGCTTTCTTT.

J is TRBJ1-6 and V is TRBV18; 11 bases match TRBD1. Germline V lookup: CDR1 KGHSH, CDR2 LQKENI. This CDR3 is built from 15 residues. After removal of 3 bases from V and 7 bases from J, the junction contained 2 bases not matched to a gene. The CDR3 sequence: CASSPGTGGNSPLHF. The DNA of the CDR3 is TGTGCCAGCTCACCGGGGACAGGGGGGAATTCACCCCTCCACTTT.

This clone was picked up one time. The CDR3 nucleotides read TGCAGCGGCCACGACAGGGTAGGGGAAAAACTGTTTTTT. This encodes CSGHDRVGEKLFF. This chain uses TRBV29-1 with TRBJ1-4; 7 bases are a match to TRBD1. The trim removed 7 bases at V and 8 bases at J, leaving 10 bases unmatched. This CDR3 is 13 amino acids long. Germline V gene data show CDR1 as SQVTM and CDR2 as ANQGSEA.

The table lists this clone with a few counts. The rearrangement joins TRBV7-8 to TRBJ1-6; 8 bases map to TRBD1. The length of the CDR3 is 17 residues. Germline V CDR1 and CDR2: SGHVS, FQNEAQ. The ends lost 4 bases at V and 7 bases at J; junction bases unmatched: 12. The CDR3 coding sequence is TGTGCCAGCAGCTCCGGAGACAGGGGTGGTTACAATTCACCCCTCCACTTT. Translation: CASSSGDRGGYNSPLHF. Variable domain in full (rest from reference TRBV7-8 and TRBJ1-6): GAGVSQSPRYKVAKRGQDVALRCDPISGHVSLFWYQQALGQGPEFLTYFQNEAQLDKSGLPSDRFFAERPEGSVSTLKIQRTQQEDSAVYLCASSSGDRGGYNSPLHFGNGTRLTVT.